Listed below are T cell receptor beta chains from one sample, sequenced in a study of regulatory T cells in long-lasting Graves disease. TCRdb re-called the multiplex PCR reads through MiXCR, storing one row per CDR3 protein. Of roughly 400,000 distinct CDR3 sequences listed, over 15% are singletons. The same data also went into a second study, on T cells in Graves' hyperthyroidism and ophthalmopathy.

Sequenced material: peripheral blood mononuclear cells (PBMCs), taken at new diagnosis, from a patient treated with antithyroid drugs. The receptor set was obtained from a woman younger than 35 with Graves disease. CDR3s include the opening cysteine and the closing phenylalanine or tryptophan. The D gene is left open where the match is weak. Clone size is shown for a subset of rows, as once, few, many or a class of expanded clone.

CDR3 DNA: TGTGCCACCAGTGACGATGCGACCGGGGAGCTGTTTTTT
CDR3 protein: CATSDDATGELFF
V gene: TRBV24-1
clone size: many
J gene: TRBJ2-2
D gene: .

CDR3 DNA: TGTGCCAGCAGTAAACAGGCCTACGAGCAGTACTTC
CDR3 protein: CASSKQAYEQYF
V gene: TRBV3-1
clone size: few
J gene: TRBJ2-7
D gene: .

CDR3 DNA: TGTGCCAGCAGTTTTTCTGGGGCGGGGGAGACCCAGTACTTC
CDR3 protein: CASSFSGAGETQYF
V gene: TRBV27
clone size: .
J gene: TRBJ2-5
D gene: .

CDR3 DNA: TGTGCCAGCAGTGCCGAACAGGGTTCTGGAAACACCATATATTTT
CDR3 protein: CASSAEQGSGNTIYF
V gene: TRBV6-1
clone size: many
J gene: TRBJ1-3
D gene: .

CDR3 DNA: TGTGCCAGCAGCTTACCCCTACCGAACACTGAAGCTTTCTTT
CDR3 protein: CASSLPLPNTEAFF
V gene: TRBV7-9
clone size: many
J gene: TRBJ1-1
D gene: .

CDR3 DNA: TGTGCCAGCAGTCCCGGCAGTTCTGAAGCTTTCTTT
CDR3 protein: CASSPGSSEAFF
V gene: TRBV28
clone size: many
J gene: TRBJ1-1
D gene: .

CDR3 DNA: TGCAGCGTGGAAGGACAGGGCTACAATGAGCAGTTCTTC
CDR3 protein: CSVEGQGYNEQFF
V gene: TRBV29-1
clone size: many
J gene: TRBJ2-1
D gene: TRBD1

CDR3 DNA: TGCGCCAGCAGCCAAGATTGGGGTCCGATCTACGAGCAGTACTTC
CDR3 protein: CASSQDWGPIYEQYF
V gene: TRBV4-1
clone size: many
J gene: TRBJ2-7
D gene: .

CDR3 DNA: TGTGCCAGCAAAGACAGGGGGAACAATCAGCCCCAGCATTTT
CDR3 protein: CASKDRGNNQPQHF
V gene: TRBV6-1
clone size: many
J gene: TRBJ1-5
D gene: TRBD1

CDR3 DNA: TGTGCCAGCAGTAACGGGAGGGCCCGCGAGCAGTTCTTC
CDR3 protein: CASSNGRAREQFF
V gene: TRBV6-1
clone size: few
J gene: TRBJ2-1
D gene: TRBD2

CDR3 DNA: TGTGCCAGCAGCTTAGCCAGGGTGTCGTCCTACGAGCAGTACTTC
CDR3 protein: CASSLARVSSYEQYF
V gene: TRBV11-2
clone size: many
J gene: TRBJ2-7
D gene: .

CDR3 DNA: TGTGCCAGCAGCTTGCGCAGGGAATTAAGCACAGATACGCAGTATTTT
CDR3 protein: CASSLRRELSTDTQYF
V gene: TRBV11-1
clone size: many
J gene: TRBJ2-3
D gene: .

CDR3 DNA: TGTGCCAGCAGCAGCTCGGAGGGGCGGTACGAGCAGTACTTC
CDR3 protein: CASSSSEGRYEQYF
V gene: TRBV27
clone size: many
J gene: TRBJ2-7
D gene: .

CDR3 DNA: TGTGCCAGCAGTGCCGGACAGGGTAGCTATGGCTACACCTTC
CDR3 protein: CASSAGQGSYGYTF
V gene: TRBV6-4
clone size: .
J gene: TRBJ1-2
D gene: TRBD1

CDR3 DNA: TGTGCCAGCAGTTACCTCCGGGGATCCACCGGGGAGCTGTTTTTT
CDR3 protein: CASSYLRGSTGELFF
V gene: TRBV27
clone size: few
J gene: TRBJ2-2
D gene: .

CDR3 DNA: TGCGCCAGCAGCGTCCCGGGCAGGAGGGAGACCCAGTACTTC
CDR3 protein: CASSVPGRRETQYF
V gene: TRBV5-1
clone size: .
J gene: TRBJ2-5
D gene: .

CDR3 DNA: TGCGCCAGCAGCGGTCTAGCGGGAGTCGCAGATACGCAGTATTTT
CDR3 protein: CASSGLAGVADTQYF
V gene: TRBV5-1
clone size: .
J gene: TRBJ2-3
D gene: TRBD2

CDR3 DNA: TGTGCCAGCAGTTCAAGACTAGCGGAGTGGTCCTGGGATGAGCAGTTCTTC
CDR3 protein: CASSSRLAEWSWDEQFF
V gene: TRBV6-5
clone size: few
J gene: TRBJ2-1
D gene: TRBD2

CDR3 DNA: TGTGCCAGCAGTTTATCGGGGGCAGCGGGGAACACTGAAGCTTTCTTT
CDR3 protein: CASSLSGAAGNTEAFF
V gene: TRBV27
clone size: many
J gene: TRBJ1-1
D gene: .